The 8 T cell receptor beta chains reported below all come from one sample, sequenced in a study of cytomegalovirus exposure and HLA in healthy donors. The PCR had 60 Vbeta and 13 Jbeta primers. Repertoires were generated with immunoSEQ multiplex PCR, while TCRdb's copy carries only in-frame clones and drops some. The sample has more than 95,000 clones, over 70% seen once. The sequencing input was PBMCs. Receptors originate from a woman aged 18-29 years in good health and CMV-seronegative.

This clone was counted a few times. The chain joins TRBV9 to TRBJ2-3; maybe TRBD1 (6 bases). The CDR3 totals 16 residues. Per germline, CDR1 SGDLS and CDR2 YYNGEE. V lost 0 bases, J lost 1 base, and 12 bases lay in between. The CDR3 DNA follows: TGTGCCAGCAGCGTAGTCGGGGCAGGGGGCACAGATACGCAGTATTTT. Its protein product is CASSVVGAGGTDTQYF.

As concerns this clone: Distinct nucleotide sequences in the sample also encode this CDR3. This chain joins TRBV19 and TRBJ1-1; possible D gene TRBD1, 5 bases. V lost 3 bases and J lost 0, with 8 bases in between. The CDR3 has 14 residues. CDR1 LNHDA and CDR2 SQIVND come from the germline V gene (reference sequence). CDR3 DNA: TGTGCCAGTAGTATTGTAGGGGTGAACACTGAAGCTTTCTTT. Translated, it gives CASSIVGVNTEAFF.

This chain joins TRBV28 and TRBJ1-1; 9 positions match TRBD1. Trimming at V came to 2 bases and at J to 0 bases, leaving 7 bases not matched to a gene. Germline assignment: CDR1 MDHEN and CDR2 SYDVKM. The length of the CDR3 is 17 residues. The CDR3 here is CASSLDGTGNMNTEAFF. The CDR3 DNA is TGTGCCAGCAGTTTAGACGGGACAGGGAACATGAACACTGAAGCTTTCTTT.

This clone was recorded once. The chain links TRBV28 to TRBJ1-1, with a weak D call TRBD1 (6 bases). In germline, CDR1 is MDHEN, CDR2 SYDVKM. Trimming cost V 5 bases and J 1 base, with 11 bases left between them. The CDR3 sequence is 14 residues long. This CDR3 reads CASSPGTQNTEAFF. DNA for the CDR3: TGTGCCAGCAGTCCCGGGACACAGAACACTGAAGCTTTCTTT.

This chain uses TRBV28 with TRBJ1-1; D is unclear. Germline CDR1 is MDHEN and CDR2 is SYDVKM. V lost 7 bases and J 7 bases, leaving 19 bases between the germline ends. This CDR3 has 14 residues. This CDR3 is CASNLVRGNGEAFF. DNA of the CDR3: TGTGCCAGCAACCTGGTTCGAGGTAACGGTGAAGCTTTCTTT.

The chain uses TRBV4-1 and TRBJ1-4; D gene ambiguous. CDR1 is MGHRA and CDR2 is YSYEKL in the germline V gene. The V gene lost 5 bases and the J gene lost 0 bases, with 4 bases spanning the gap. CDR3 length equals 13 residues. CDR3 sequence: CASSLATNEKLFF. CDR3 bases: TGCGCCAGCAGCTTAGCAACTAATGAAAAACTGTTTTTT.

The chain recombines TRBV5-4 with TRBJ1-5; 9 nucleotides line up with TRBD1. Trimming removed 2 bases from V and 5 bases from J; junction bases left unmatched: 8. The CDR3 is made up of 16 amino acids. The germline V gene encodes CDR1 SGHNT and CDR2 YYREEE (reference sequence). In nucleotides, the CDR3 is TGTGCCAGCAGCTTTGGGGGCGACAGGGGGGATCAGCCCCAGCATTTT. It codes for CASSFGGDRGDQPQHF.

The sample holds a few counts of this clone. V and J are TRBV28 and TRBJ1-5, with a weak D call TRBD1 (5 bases). This CDR3 is 15 amino acids long. V dropped 6 bases and J dropped 1 base, with 13 bases sitting between them. Germline V gene data show CDR1 as MDHEN and CDR2 as SYDVKM. The chain's CDR3 is CASSRGGPSNQPQHF. The CDR3, as DNA: TGTGCCAGCAGCCGGGGGGGTCCGAGCAATCAGCCCCAGCATTTT.